This T cell receptor (beta chain) was sequenced during a study of cytomegalovirus exposure and HLA in healthy donors. As concerns this clone: What it recognizes is unknown.

Overall study results and limits: Researchers catalogued about 150 TCR beta chains as cytomegalovirus-associated. A later look showed TCR association rates differing by HLA locus, highest for DRB1 and lowest for HLA-C. Later on, a genetic analysis was performed. It linked a missense variant in DCLRE1C with V- and J-gene trimming of TCR beta.

This CDR3 has 14 amino acids. Germline CDR1 and CDR2: MRHNA and SNTAGT. Trimming removed 4 bases at V and 4 bases at J, with 8 bases between. This PCR relied on a set of 60 Vbeta primers and 13 Jbeta primers. The method was immunoSEQ multiplex PCR; TCRdb's version includes in-frame clones alone and lacks a portion of them. The top ten clones hold less than 3.5% of a sample with 210,000 or so clones, over 65% of them seen once. The sample consisted of PBMCs. This receptor was identified in a woman between 55 and 75 years old in good health and CMV-seropositive. V gene TRBV6-4 combines with J gene TRBJ2-6, with D unclear. CDR3 loop: CASSVVRGANVLTF. Here the CDR3 DNA reads TGTGCCAGCAGTGTGGTTCGGGGGGCCAACGTCCTGACTTTC.